Listed below are T cell receptor beta chains from one sample, sequenced in a study of T-cell memory formation after mild COVID-19. TCRdb redid the calling of the 5' RACE reads with MiXCR, one entry per CDR3 protein. The table records about 350,000 distinct CDR3 sequences, approximately 14% of them present only once. Material: PBMCs or a T cell subset sorted from them (not recorded which). All receptors come from a man aged 18 to 30 who had mild COVID-19 (a few samples of this study predate the infection). Cell type and time point are not known. CDR3s include the opening cysteine and the closing phenylalanine or tryptophan. The order of the fields is J gene, V gene, CDR3 protein.

TRBJ2-2 | TRBV21-1 | CASSKGASPVRAGELFF
TRBJ1-5 | TRBV5-1 | CASSWDSNQPQHF
TRBJ1-1 | TRBV27 | CASSPTTLMNTEAFF
TRBJ1-1 | TRBV6-5 | CASSPDHRVQNTEAFF
TRBJ2-1 | TRBV11-2 | CASSSSSGADNEQFF
TRBJ2-1 | TRBV18 | CASSPWGGNNEQFF
TRBJ2-2 | TRBV18 | CASSPILGTGELFF
TRBJ2-1 | TRBV7-9 | CASSALIGEQFF
TRBJ2-7 | TRBV15 | CATSRGQGGDYEQYF
TRBJ2-5 | TRBV2 | CASTFGTTIQETQYF
TRBJ2-2 | TRBV9 | CASSARRGSNTGELFF
TRBJ2-6 | TRBV5-1 | CASSSGQGRGANVLTF
TRBJ2-3 | TRBV20-1 | CSASLRSGSADTQYF
TRBJ2-2 | TRBV6-5 | CASSYSKGDRAPGELFF
TRBJ1-1 | TRBV7-2 | CASSRREAFF
TRBJ2-5 | TRBV7-6 | CASSKIVWAPSYF
TRBJ1-2 | TRBV7-6 | CASSLAERGGYTF
TRBJ1-1 | TRBV4-3 | CASSRYETPDTEAFF
TRBJ2-1 | TRBV5-1 | CASSLLAGGLNEQFF
TRBJ1-1 | TRBV7-2 | CASSSQEGSRTEAFF
TRBJ1-5 | TRBV9 | CASSQTGDGRPQHF
TRBJ2-5 | TRBV19 | CASSMANQETQYF
TRBJ1-2 | TRBV5-1 | CASRSGTGFVGYTF
TRBJ2-7 | TRBV6-2/TRBV6-3 | CASSPSGTPYEQYF